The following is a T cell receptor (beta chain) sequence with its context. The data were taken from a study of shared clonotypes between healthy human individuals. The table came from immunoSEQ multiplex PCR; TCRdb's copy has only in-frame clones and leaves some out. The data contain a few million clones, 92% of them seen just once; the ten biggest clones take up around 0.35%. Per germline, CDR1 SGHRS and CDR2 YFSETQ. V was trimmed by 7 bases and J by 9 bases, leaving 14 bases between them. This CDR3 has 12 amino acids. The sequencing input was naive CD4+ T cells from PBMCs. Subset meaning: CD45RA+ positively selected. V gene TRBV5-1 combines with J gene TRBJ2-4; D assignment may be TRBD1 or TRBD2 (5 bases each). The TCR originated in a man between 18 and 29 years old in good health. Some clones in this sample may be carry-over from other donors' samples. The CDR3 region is CASRTVQGIQYF. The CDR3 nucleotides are TGCGCCAGCCGGACTGTGCAGGGCATTCAGTACTTC.